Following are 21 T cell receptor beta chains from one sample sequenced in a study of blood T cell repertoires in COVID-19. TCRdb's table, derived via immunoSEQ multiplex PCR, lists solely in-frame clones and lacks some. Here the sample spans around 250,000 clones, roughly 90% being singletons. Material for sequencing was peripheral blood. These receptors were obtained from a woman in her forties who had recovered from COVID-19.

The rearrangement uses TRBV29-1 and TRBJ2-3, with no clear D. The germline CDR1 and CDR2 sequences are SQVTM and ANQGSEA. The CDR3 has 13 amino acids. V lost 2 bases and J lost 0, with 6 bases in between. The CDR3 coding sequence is TGCAGCGTTGAAAAGCCTAGCACAGATACGCAGTATTTT. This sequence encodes CSVEKPSTDTQYF.

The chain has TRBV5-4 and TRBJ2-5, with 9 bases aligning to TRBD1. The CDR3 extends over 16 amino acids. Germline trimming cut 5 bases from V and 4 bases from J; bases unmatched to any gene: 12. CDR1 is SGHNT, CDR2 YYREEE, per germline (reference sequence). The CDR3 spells CASRSQGAGIGETQYF. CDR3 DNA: TGTGCCAGCAGGTCACAGGGGGCGGGTATCGGAGAGACCCAGTACTTC.

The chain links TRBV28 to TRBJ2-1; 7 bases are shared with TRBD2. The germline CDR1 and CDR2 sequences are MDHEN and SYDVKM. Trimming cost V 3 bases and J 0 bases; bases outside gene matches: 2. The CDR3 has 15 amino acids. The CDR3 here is CASSLTSISYNEQFF. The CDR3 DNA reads TGTGCCAGCAGTTTGACTAGCATCTCCTACAATGAGCAGTTCTTC.

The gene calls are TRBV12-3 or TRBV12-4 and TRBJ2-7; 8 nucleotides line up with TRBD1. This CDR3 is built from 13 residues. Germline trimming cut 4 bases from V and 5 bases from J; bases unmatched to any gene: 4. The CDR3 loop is CASSWAGGHEQYF. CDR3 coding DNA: TGTGCCAGCAGTTGGGCAGGGGGCCACGAGCAGTACTTC.

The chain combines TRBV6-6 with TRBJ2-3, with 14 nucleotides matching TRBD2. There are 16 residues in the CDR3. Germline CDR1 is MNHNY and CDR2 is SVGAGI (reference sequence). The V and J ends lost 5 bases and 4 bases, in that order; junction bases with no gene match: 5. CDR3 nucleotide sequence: TGTGCCAGCAGTCCCGGGACTAGCGGGGGTTCAGATACGCAGTATTTT. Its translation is CASSPGTSGGSDTQYF.

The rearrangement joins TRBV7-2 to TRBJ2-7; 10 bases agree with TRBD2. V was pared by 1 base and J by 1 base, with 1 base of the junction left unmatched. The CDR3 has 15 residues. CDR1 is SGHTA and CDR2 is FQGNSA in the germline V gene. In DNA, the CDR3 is TGTGCCAGCAGCTTAGTGACTAGCGGGTCCTACGAGCAGTACTTC. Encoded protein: CASSLVTSGSYEQYF.

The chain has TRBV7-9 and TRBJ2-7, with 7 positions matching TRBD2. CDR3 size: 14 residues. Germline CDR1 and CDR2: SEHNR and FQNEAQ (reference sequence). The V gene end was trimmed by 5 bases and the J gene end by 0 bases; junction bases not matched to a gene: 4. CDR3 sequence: CASSLSSGSYEQYF. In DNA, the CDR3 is TGTGCCAGCAGCCTGTCTAGCGGCTCCTACGAGCAGTACTTC.

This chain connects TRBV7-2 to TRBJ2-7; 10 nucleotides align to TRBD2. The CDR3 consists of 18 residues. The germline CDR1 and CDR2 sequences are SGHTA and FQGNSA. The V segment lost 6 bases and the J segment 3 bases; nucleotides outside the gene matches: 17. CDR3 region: CASRKSGTSDWSFYEQYF. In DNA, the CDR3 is TGTGCCAGCAGAAAAAGCGGGACTAGCGACTGGTCCTTCTACGAGCAGTACTTC.

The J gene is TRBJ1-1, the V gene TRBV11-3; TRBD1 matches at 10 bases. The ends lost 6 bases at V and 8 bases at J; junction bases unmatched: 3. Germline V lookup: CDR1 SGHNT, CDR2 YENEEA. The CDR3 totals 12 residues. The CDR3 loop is CASRGTGEEAFF. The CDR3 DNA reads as TGTGCCAGCAGAGGGACAGGGGAAGAAGCTTTCTTT.

As DNA, the CDR3 is TGTGCCAGCAGTTTTGGACAGGGCGTGGGGACCCAGTACTTC. It specifies CASSFGQGVGTQYF. This chain uses TRBV27 with TRBJ2-5, with TRBD1 matching over 8 bases. J was trimmed by 7 bases and V by 3 bases; bases with no gene match: 7. This CDR3 comprises 14 residues. Looked up from germline, CDR1 is MNHEY and CDR2 is SMNVEV (reference sequence).

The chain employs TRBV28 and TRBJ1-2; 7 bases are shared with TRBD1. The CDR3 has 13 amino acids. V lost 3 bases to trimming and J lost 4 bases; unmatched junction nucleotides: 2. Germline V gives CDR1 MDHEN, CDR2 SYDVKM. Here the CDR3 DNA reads TGTGCCAGCAGTTTTGGACAGGTCTATGGCTACACCTTC. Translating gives CASSFGQVYGYTF.

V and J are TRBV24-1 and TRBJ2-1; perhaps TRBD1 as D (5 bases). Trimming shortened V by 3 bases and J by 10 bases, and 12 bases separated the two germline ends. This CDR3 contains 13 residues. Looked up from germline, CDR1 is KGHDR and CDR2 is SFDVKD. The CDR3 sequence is CATSDGARREQFF. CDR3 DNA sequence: TGTGCCACCAGTGATGGGGCGCGCCGGGAGCAGTTCTTC.

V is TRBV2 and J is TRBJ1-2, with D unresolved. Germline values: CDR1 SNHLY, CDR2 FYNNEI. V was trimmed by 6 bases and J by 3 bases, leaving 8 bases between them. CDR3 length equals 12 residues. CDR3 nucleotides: TGTGCCAGCAGACCCAGCGACTATGGCTACACCTTC. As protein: CASRPSDYGYTF.

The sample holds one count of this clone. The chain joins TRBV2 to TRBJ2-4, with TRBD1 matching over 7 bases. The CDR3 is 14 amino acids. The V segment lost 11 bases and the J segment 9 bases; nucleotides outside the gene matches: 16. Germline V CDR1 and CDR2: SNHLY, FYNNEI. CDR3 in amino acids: CAHRGNRGGVIQYF. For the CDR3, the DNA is TGTGCCCACAGGGGAAACAGGGGTGGAGTCATTCAGTACTTC.

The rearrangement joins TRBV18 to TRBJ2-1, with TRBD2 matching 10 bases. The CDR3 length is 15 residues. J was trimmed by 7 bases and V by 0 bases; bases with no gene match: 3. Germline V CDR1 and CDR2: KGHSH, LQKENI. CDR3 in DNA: TGTGCCAGCTCACCACCGTGGGGACTAGCGAATGAGCAGTTCTTC. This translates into CASSPPWGLANEQFF.

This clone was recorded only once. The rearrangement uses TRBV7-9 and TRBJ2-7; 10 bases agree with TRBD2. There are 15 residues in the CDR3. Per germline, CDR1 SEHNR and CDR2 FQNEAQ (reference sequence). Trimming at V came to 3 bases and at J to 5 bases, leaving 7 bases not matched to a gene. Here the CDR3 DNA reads TGTGCCAGCAGCTTGGGGGTAGCGGGAGGCCACGAGCAGTACTTC. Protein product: CASSLGVAGGHEQYF.

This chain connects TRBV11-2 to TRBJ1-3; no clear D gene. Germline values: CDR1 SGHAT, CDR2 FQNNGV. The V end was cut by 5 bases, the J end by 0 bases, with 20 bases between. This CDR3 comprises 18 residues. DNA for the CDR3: TGTGCCAGCAGCCCCCAAGACTGGCGGTCTTACTCTGGAAACACCATATATTTT. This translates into CASSPQDWRSYSGNTIYF.

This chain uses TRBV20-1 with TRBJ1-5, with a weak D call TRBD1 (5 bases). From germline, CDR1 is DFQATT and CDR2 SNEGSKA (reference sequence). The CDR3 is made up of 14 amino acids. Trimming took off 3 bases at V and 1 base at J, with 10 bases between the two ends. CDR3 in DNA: TGCAGTGCTAGTCAGGGAGGGAGCAATCAGCCCCAGCATTTT. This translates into CSASQGGSNQPQHF.

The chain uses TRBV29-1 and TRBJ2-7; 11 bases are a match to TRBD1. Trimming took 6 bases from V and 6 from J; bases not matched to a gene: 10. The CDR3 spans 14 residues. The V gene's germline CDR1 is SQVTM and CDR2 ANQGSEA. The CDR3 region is CSVTSGTGGSEQYF. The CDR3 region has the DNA TGCAGCGTGACGTCCGGGACAGGGGGTAGCGAGCAGTACTTC.

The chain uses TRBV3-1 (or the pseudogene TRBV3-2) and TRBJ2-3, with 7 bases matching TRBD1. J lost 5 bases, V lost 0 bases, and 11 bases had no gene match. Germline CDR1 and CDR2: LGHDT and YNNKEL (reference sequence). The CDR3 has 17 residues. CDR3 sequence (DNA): TGTGCCAGCAGCCAAGATGTAGGGGGCTTGAGGGGAGATACGCAGTATTTT. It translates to CASSQDVGGLRGDTQYF.

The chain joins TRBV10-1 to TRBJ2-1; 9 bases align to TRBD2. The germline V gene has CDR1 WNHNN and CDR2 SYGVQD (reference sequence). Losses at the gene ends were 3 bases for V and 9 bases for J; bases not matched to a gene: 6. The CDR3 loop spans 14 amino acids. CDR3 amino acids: CASSETGTSFEQFF. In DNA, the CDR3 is TGCGCCAGCAGTGAAACAGGGACTAGCTTTGAGCAGTTCTTC.